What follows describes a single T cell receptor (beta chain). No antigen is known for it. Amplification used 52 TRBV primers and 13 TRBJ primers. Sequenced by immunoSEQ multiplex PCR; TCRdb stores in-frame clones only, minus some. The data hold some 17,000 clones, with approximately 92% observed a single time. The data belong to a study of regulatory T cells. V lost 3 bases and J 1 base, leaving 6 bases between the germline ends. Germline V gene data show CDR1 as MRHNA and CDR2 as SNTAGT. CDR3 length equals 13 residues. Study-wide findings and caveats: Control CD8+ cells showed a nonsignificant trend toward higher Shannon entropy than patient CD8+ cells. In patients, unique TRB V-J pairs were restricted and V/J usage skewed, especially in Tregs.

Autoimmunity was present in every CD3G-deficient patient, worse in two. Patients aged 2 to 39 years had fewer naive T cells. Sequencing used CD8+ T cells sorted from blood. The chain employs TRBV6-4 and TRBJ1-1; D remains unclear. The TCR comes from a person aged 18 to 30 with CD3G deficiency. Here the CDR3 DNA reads TGTGCCAGCAGTGAGGAAGCGAACACTGAAGCTTTCTTT. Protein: CASSEEANTEAFF.